This T cell receptor (beta chain) was captured in a study of response to subunit inactivated influenza vaccine. TCRdb analysed the RT-PCR reads with MiXCR anew, one entry per CDR3 protein. Of about 540,000 distinct CDR3 sequences listed, roughly a quarter were seen once; the top ten hold 2.5% to 3.5%. CDR3 size: 15 residues. The V and J ends lost 3 bases and 0 bases respectively, with 9 bases between them. The germline gives CDR1 GTSNPN, CDR2 SVGIG (reference sequence). This clonotype has a handful of counts. The same specimen was also included in a second study, on T cells expressing NK-cell markers. This second report adds: Libraries used 5'RACE template switching adding universal primer site and UMIs. Sorted CD3+CD56-NKG2C+, CD3+CD56+NKG2C- and CD3+CD56+NKG2C+ T cells were the source of the TCR beta repertoires. Just one sequenced donor of eight was HCMV-seronegative, while seven were seropositive. The HCMV specificity of the expanded NKG2C+ T cell clones stayed unresolved.

This sequence originates from a man aged 45-65 years who received an inactivated influenza vaccine. The V call is TRBV30, the J call TRBJ1-6, with D perhaps matching TRBD1 (5 bases). Source: CD4+ T cells sorted from PBMCs, taken 11 to 12 days after vaccination. CDR3 residues: CAWRGPSSYNSPLHF. The CDR3 DNA sequence: TGTGCCTGGAGGGGACCGAGCTCCTATAATTCACCCCTCCACTTT.